This entry lists 30 T cell receptor beta chains sequenced from one sample in a study of shared clonotypes between healthy human individuals. TCRdb keeps only in-frame clones here, not all; method: immunoSEQ multiplex PCR. The sample lists about 2.4 million clones; under 95% were seen once. The sample was naive CD4+ T cells from PBMCs. Noted subset: CD45RA+ positively selected. Source of these receptors: a man aged 18 to 30 in good health. Some clones in this sample may be carry-over from other donors' samples.

The gene calls are TRBV11-2 and TRBJ2-5, with D perhaps matching TRBD2 (6 bases). The CDR3 sequence is 15 residues long. The V end was cut by 2 bases, the J end by 3 bases, with 13 bases between. CDR1 and CDR2 from the germline V gene are SGHAT and FQNNGV. The CDR3 is CASSLNSGRKETQYF. The CDR3 coding sequence is TGTGCCAGCAGCTTAAACTCCGGGAGAAAAGAGACCCAGTACTTC. Filled out from reference TRBV11-2 and TRBJ2-5, the complete variable domain reads EAGVAQSPRYKIIEKRQSVAFWCNPISGHATLYWYQQILGQGPKLLIQFQNNGVVDDSQLPKDRFSAERLKGVDSTLKIQPAKLEDSAVYLCASSLNSGRKETQYFGPGTRLLVL.

The table lists this clone with a count of one. The sample contains more than one DNA sequence encoding this CDR3. This CDR3 reads CASSGGQGDNEQFF. In nucleotides, the CDR3 is TGTGCCAGCAGCGGTGGACAAGGGGACAATGAGCAGTTCTTC. The V and J genes are TRBV9 and TRBJ2-1; maybe TRBD1 (5 bases). This CDR3 is 14 amino acids long. Between the trimmed V and J ends, which lost 3 bases and 5 bases, there was a span of 12 bases. Germline V lookup: CDR1 SGDLS, CDR2 YYNGEE.

The chain links TRBV18 to TRBJ2-7; D is unclear. The germline V gene encodes CDR1 KGHSH and CDR2 LQKENI. V lost 4 bases to trimming and J lost 3 bases, with 19 bases between them. The CDR3 has 16 residues. CDR3: CASSRNLPGSGYEQYF. The CDR3, as DNA: TGTGCCAGCTCACGGAACCTTCCCGGTTCAGGCTACGAGCAGTACTTC.

The rearrangement uses TRBV18 and TRBJ1-1; 9 bases match TRBD1. The germline gives CDR1 KGHSH, CDR2 LQKENI. V lost 4 bases and J lost 5; bases outside the gene matches: 5. The CDR3 runs 14 residues. This CDR3 reads CASSQLQGATEAFF. In DNA, the CDR3 is TGTGCCAGCTCACAATTACAGGGGGCTACTGAAGCTTTCTTT.

The CDR3 is CASSLALAGVSYEQYF. CDR3 bases: TGTGCCAGCAGCTTAGCCCTAGCGGGCGTCTCCTACGAGCAGTACTTC. The J gene is TRBJ2-7, the V gene TRBV11-2, with 8 bases aligning to TRBD2. The germline V gene has CDR1 SGHAT and CDR2 FQNNGV. V lost 1 base, J lost 0 bases, and 5 bases stayed unmatched. The CDR3 is made up of 16 amino acids.

This chain joins TRBV6-5 and TRBJ2-7; 8 bases fit TRBD1. CDR1 is MNHEY, CDR2 SVGAGI, per germline. The V segment lost 0 bases and the J segment 3 bases; nucleotides outside the gene matches: 4. The CDR3 totals 15 residues. The CDR3: CASSYSMDRVYEQYF. The CDR3 DNA sequence: TGTGCCAGCAGTTACTCGATGGACAGGGTCTACGAGCAGTACTTC.

Details on this clone: The same CDR3 arises from other DNA sequences in this sample as well. This chain uses TRBV29-1 with TRBJ1-3, with D possibly TRBD1 on 6 matching bases. Per the germline V gene, CDR1 is SQVTM and CDR2 is ANQGSEA. CDR3 length: 14 residues. V was shortened by 6 bases and J by 1 base, with 13 bases between the two germline ends. Here the CDR3 DNA reads TGCAGCGTGGCAGGGGTCCTGTCTGGAAACACCATATATTTT. It translates to CSVAGVLSGNTIYF.

Note on this clone: This same CDR3 is encoded by further DNA sequences in the sample. The chain has TRBV12-5 and TRBJ2-3; tentatively, D is TRBD1 (6 bases). The ends were cut back, 2 bases at V and 4 bases at J, with 7 bases in the middle. Germline loops: CDR1 LGHNT, CDR2 FRNRAP. The CDR3 is 13 amino acids. Here the CDR3 reads CASGLTGSDTQYF. CDR3 sequence (DNA): TGTGCTAGTGGTTTGACAGGGTCAGATACGCAGTATTTT.

The V and J genes are TRBV30 and TRBJ2-7, with 7 bases lining up with TRBD1. The germline CDR1 and CDR2 sequences are GTSNPN and SVGIG (reference sequence). V gave up 1 base and J gave up 3 bases; unmatched junction bases: 15. There are 17 residues in the CDR3. CDR3 in DNA: TGTGCCTGGAGTGGGGGGAGTCGGACAGGAGCATACTACGAGCAGTACTTC. Its translation: CAWSGGSRTGAYYEQYF.

DNA of the CDR3: TGTGCCTGGAGTGCCCGGGGGCGTGGGGAGCTGTTTTTT. Its protein is CAWSARGRGELFF. The J gene is TRBJ2-2, the V gene TRBV30, with D perhaps being TRBD1 or TRBD2 (6 bases each). With 1 base removed from V and 8 bases from J, the gap between germline ends came to 11 bases. Germline CDR1 is GTSNPN and CDR2 is SVGIG (reference sequence). This CDR3 spans 13 amino acids.

This clone was observed a few times. Other DNA sequences in this sample translate to the same CDR3. This chain links TRBV6-5 with TRBJ1-1; D not certain. The CDR3 covers 14 residues. The V end was cut by 2 bases, the J end by 1 base, with 8 bases between. From germline, CDR1 is MNHEY and CDR2 SVGAGI. CDR3 nucleotide sequence: TGTGCCAGCAGTTACGGGGTGGCGAACACTGAAGCTTTCTTT. It is translated as CASSYGVANTEAFF.

The V call is TRBV7-6, the J call TRBJ2-1; 13 bases line up with TRBD2. The CDR3 sequence is 16 residues long. The germline V gene has CDR1 SGHVS and CDR2 FNYEAQ. V shed 5 bases, J shed 6 bases, and the junction held 7 bases outside the gene matches. The CDR3 coding sequence is TGTGCCAGCAGCCCTCGGACTAGCGGGAGTCGCAATGAGCAGTTCTTC. Residues: CASSPRTSGSRNEQFF.

This chain uses TRBV27 with TRBJ1-2; TRBD1 might be the D (6 bases). Germline CDR1 reads MNHEY; CDR2 reads SMNVEV (reference sequence). This CDR3 is 15 amino acids long. Trimming left V 5 bases short and J 4 bases short, with 17 bases between. Here the CDR3 reads CASSPYQSGVYGYTF. CDR3 nucleotide sequence: TGTGCCAGCAGTCCATACCAGTCAGGGGTCTATGGCTACACCTTC.

This clone was picked up one time. The V call is TRBV13, the J call TRBJ1-1; TRBD1 might be the D (5 bases). The germline V gene encodes CDR1 PRHDT and CDR2 FYEKMQ (reference sequence). The V end was cut by 5 bases, the J end by 7 bases, with 11 bases between. The CDR3 spans 12 residues. In DNA form, the CDR3 reads TGTGCCAGCAGCCCCAGGAGGGGTGAAGCTTTCTTT. Protein: CASSPRRGEAFF.

Only one count was recorded for this clone. The CDR3, as DNA: TGCGCCAGCAGTGGGGGGGTTGGGGCCAAAAACATTCAGTACTTC. It yields the protein CASSGGVGAKNIQYF. This chain uses TRBV10-1 with TRBJ2-4; weak D call: TRBD2 (6 bases). The length of the CDR3 is 15 residues. CDR1 is WNHNN and CDR2 is SYGVQD in the germline V gene (reference sequence). V dropped 4 bases and J dropped 1 base, with 11 bases sitting between them.

The gene calls are TRBV7-7 and TRBJ2-1; possibly TRBD1 or TRBD2 for D (6 bases each). With 1 base removed from V and 9 bases from J, the gap between germline ends came to 16 bases. The germline CDR1 and CDR2 sequences are SSHAT and FNYEAQ (reference sequence). There are 15 residues in the CDR3. In DNA, the CDR3 is TGTGCCAGCAGCTTAGAGGGGGGAGCCGGGGCTGAGCAGTTCTTC. It translates to CASSLEGGAGAEQFF.

V gene TRBV18 combines with J gene TRBJ2-1; D is perhaps TRBD1 (6 bases). Per the germline V gene, CDR1 is KGHSH and CDR2 is LQKENI. This CDR3 spans 15 amino acids. Deletions cut 3 bases from V and 6 bases from J, with 15 bases between. The CDR3 protein is CASSPLGTTLNEQFF. CDR3 nucleotides: TGTGCCAGCTCACCCCTCGGGACAACTCTCAATGAGCAGTTCTTC.

The chain is built from TRBV27 and TRBJ1-3, with D perhaps matching TRBD1 (6 bases). Germline CDR1 reads MNHEY; CDR2 reads SMNVEV (reference sequence). The CDR3 extends over 15 amino acids. Between the trimmed V and J ends, which lost 9 bases and 7 bases, there was a span of 22 bases. CDR3 DNA sequence: TGTGCCAGAAGAAAGTGGACAGTAACTGCGAACACCATATATTTT. Translating gives CARRKWTVTANTIYF.

V usage is TRBV28 and J usage is TRBJ1-2; the D is unclear. The V end lost 4 bases, the J end lost 4 bases, and 16 bases lay between the germline ends. The CDR3 is 15 residues long. Germline V CDR1 and CDR2: MDHEN, SYDVKM. CDR3 coding DNA: TGTGCCAGCAGTTCCGGACCCCAGGTACCCTATGGCTACACCTTC. Translating gives CASSSGPQVPYGYTF.

The chain joins TRBV20-1 to TRBJ1-1; D not resolved. CDR3 length: 11 amino acids. V lost 0 bases and J 9 bases, leaving 8 bases between the germline ends. Germline V CDR1 and CDR2: DFQATT, SNEGSKA (reference sequence). The CDR3 here is CSARDRIQAFF. As DNA, the CDR3 is TGCAGTGCTAGAGATCGCATCCAAGCTTTCTTT.

This chain uses TRBV7-8 with TRBJ1-2; 9 bases fit TRBD1. Looked up from germline, CDR1 is SGHVS and CDR2 is FQNEAQ. The CDR3 loop spans 17 amino acids. After removal of 4 bases from V and 3 bases from J, the junction contained 12 bases not matched to a gene. In DNA, the CDR3 is TGTGCCAGCAGCTCAAGCCACCGACAGGGGGGCGACTATGGCTACACCTTC. It encodes CASSSSHRQGGDYGYTF.

Points on this clone: Other DNA sequences in the same sample also yield this CDR3. The J gene is TRBJ2-1, the V gene TRBV5-1; 11 bases align to TRBD2. Trimming took 4 bases from V and 3 from J; bases not matched to a gene: 3. This CDR3 is 15 amino acids long. From germline, CDR1 is SGHRS and CDR2 YFSETQ. CDR3 sequence reads: CASSLGLADYNEQFF. DNA of the CDR3: TGCGCCAGCAGCCTGGGACTAGCGGACTACAATGAGCAGTTCTTC.

This clone was detected only once. The V gene is TRBV4-1, the J gene TRBJ2-1, with D hard to call. Germline V gives CDR1 MGHRA, CDR2 YSYEKL. CDR3 size: 13 residues. V was cut by 5 bases and J by 7 bases, with 12 bases left in between. The CDR3 reads CASSAPDGNEQFF. In nucleotides, the CDR3 is TGCGCCAGCAGCGCACCAGACGGGAATGAGCAGTTCTTC.

The chain recombines TRBV10-3 with TRBJ2-3; 13 nucleotides line up with TRBD2. With 3 bases clipped from V and 4 bases from J, the junction kept 7 bases outside the gene matches. This CDR3 has 17 residues. Germline assignment: CDR1 ENHRY and CDR2 SYGVKD. The CDR3 here is CAISDPTSGRIPDTQYF. CDR3 coding DNA: TGTGCCATCAGTGACCCGACTAGCGGGAGGATCCCAGATACGCAGTATTTT.

The chain carries TRBV5-8 and TRBJ1-1, with D tentatively TRBD1 (5 bases). This CDR3 spans 14 amino acids. The germline V and J ends were trimmed by 4 bases and 1 base, with 11 bases remaining between them. Germline CDR1 SGHTS, CDR2 YDEGEE. CDR3 sequence (DNA): TGTGCCAGCAGCGCGGGACGGAGGAACACTGAAGCTTTCTTT. Amino acids: CASSAGRRNTEAFF.

V is TRBV5-6 and J is TRBJ1-2; D remains unclear. Germline loops: CDR1 SGHDT, CDR2 YYEEEE. CDR3 size: 12 residues. V was shortened by 1 base and J by 1 base, with 2 bases between the two germline ends. The CDR3 loop reads CASSLYNYGYTF. CDR3 DNA: TGTGCCAGCAGCTTGTATAACTATGGCTACACCTTC.

A remark on this clone: Other DNA sequences in this specimen translate into the identical CDR3. The rearrangement uses TRBV18 and TRBJ1-1, with D maybe TRBD1 (5 bases). Germline V gene data show CDR1 as KGHSH and CDR2 as LQKENI. V lost 1 base to trimming and J lost 0 bases, with 9 bases between them. This CDR3 comprises 15 residues. CDR3 protein: CASSPLAGMNTEAFF. As DNA, the CDR3 is TGTGCCAGCTCACCACTCGCAGGGATGAACACTGAAGCTTTCTTT.

The chain joins TRBV19 to TRBJ2-5, with D perhaps matching TRBD1 (5 bases). The CDR3 totals 11 residues. Germline values: CDR1 LNHDA, CDR2 SQIVND (reference sequence). Trimming left V 8 bases short and J 5 bases short, with 9 bases between. The chain's CDR3 is CASGAGETQYF. In DNA form, the CDR3 reads TGTGCCAGTGGGGCAGGCGAGACCCAGTACTTC.

Only one count was recorded for this clone. V is TRBV6-5 and J is TRBJ2-3; the match to TRBD2 covers 9 bases. The CDR3 runs to 15 residues. The ends lost 2 bases at V and 5 bases at J; junction bases unmatched: 5. The germline gives CDR1 MNHEY, CDR2 SVGAGI. The CDR3 spells CASSYGREGVDTQYF. The CDR3 DNA follows: TGTGCCAGCAGTTACGGGCGGGAGGGGGTAGATACGCAGTATTTT.

Details on this clone: Other DNA sequences of this sample code for an identical CDR3. The CDR3 region is CASSLGGGYTF. CDR3 nucleotide sequence: TGTGCCAGCAGCTTAGGAGGAGGCTACACCTTC. The V gene is TRBV7-2, the J gene TRBJ1-2, with no clear D. Germline V gene data show CDR1 as SGHTA and CDR2 as FQGNSA. The CDR3 totals 11 residues. Trimming stripped 1 base from V and 8 bases from J, with 5 bases between.